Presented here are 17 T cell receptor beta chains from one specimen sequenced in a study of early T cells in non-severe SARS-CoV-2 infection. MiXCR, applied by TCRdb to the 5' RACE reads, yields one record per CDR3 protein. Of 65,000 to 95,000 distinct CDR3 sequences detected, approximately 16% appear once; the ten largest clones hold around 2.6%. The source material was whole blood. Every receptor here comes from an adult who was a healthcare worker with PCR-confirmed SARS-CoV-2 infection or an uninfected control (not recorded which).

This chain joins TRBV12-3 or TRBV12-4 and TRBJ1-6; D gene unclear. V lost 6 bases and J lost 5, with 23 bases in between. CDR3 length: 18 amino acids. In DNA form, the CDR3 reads TGTGCCAGCAGGCCCATGCCCACCGGGCCAAGGAATAATTCACCCCTCCACTTT. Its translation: CASRPMPTGPRNNSPLHF.

The CDR3 region is CASRTTASGFAGELFF. DNA for the CDR3: TGTGCCAGCCGAACTACGGCTAGCGGGTTCGCCGGGGAGCTGTTTTTT. J is TRBJ2-2 and V is TRBV7-6; 8 bases are a match to TRBD2. This CDR3 contains 16 residues. The germline CDR1 and CDR2 sequences are SGHVS and FNYEAQ. V lost 8 bases and J lost 6; bases outside the gene matches: 14. The full variable domain, its missing parts supplied by reference TRBV7-6 and TRBJ2-2, is GAGVSQSPRYKVTKRGQDVALRCDPISGHVSLYWYRQALGQGPEFLTYFNYEAQQDKSGLPNDRFSAERPEGSISTLTIQRTEQRDSAMYRCASRTTASGFAGELFFGEGSRLTVL.

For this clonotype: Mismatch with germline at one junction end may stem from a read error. CDR3 residues: CASSLVPGLQETKYF. In DNA form, the CDR3 reads TGTGCCAGCAGCTTGGTTCCGGGGCTCCAAGAGACCAAGTACTTC. The chain uses TRBV5-4 and TRBJ2-5; D assignment may be TRBD1 or TRBD2 (5 bases each). The CDR3 is 15 amino acids. The germline V gene has CDR1 SGHNT and CDR2 YYREEE (reference sequence).

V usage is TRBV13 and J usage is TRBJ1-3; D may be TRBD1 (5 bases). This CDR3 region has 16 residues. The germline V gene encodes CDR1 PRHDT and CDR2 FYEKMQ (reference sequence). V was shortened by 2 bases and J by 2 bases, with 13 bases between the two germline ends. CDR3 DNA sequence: TGTGCCAGCAGCTTACCGGGGACGGGTGCTGGAAACACCATATATTTT. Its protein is CASSLPGTGAGNTIYF.

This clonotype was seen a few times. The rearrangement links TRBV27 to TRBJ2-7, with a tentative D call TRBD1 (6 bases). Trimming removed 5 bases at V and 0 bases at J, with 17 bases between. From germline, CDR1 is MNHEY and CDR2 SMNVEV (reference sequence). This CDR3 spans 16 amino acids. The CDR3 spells CASSPDRTGNSYEQYF. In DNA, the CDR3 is TGTGCCAGCAGTCCCGACAGGACCGGGAACTCCTACGAGCAGTACTTC.

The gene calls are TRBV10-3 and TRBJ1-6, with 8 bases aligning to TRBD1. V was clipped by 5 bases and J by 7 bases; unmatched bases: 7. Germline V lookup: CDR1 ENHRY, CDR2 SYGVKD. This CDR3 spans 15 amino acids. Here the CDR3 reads CAISRQTGDNSPLHF. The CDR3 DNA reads TGTGCCATCAGTCGGCAGACAGGGGACAATTCACCCCTCCACTTT.

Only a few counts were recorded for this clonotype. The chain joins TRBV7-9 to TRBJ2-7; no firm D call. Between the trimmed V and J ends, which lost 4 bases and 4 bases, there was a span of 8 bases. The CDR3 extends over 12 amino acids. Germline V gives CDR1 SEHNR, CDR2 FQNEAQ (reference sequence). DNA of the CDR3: TGTGCCAGCAGCTCCGGTCGATACGAGCAGTACTTC. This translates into CASSSGRYEQYF. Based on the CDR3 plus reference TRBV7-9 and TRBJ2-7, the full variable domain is DTGVSQNPRHKITKRGQNVTFRCDPISEHNRLYWYRQTLGQGPEFLTYFQNEAQLEKSRLLSDRFSAERPKGSFSTLEIQRTEQGDSAMYLCASSSGRYEQYFGPGTRLTVT.

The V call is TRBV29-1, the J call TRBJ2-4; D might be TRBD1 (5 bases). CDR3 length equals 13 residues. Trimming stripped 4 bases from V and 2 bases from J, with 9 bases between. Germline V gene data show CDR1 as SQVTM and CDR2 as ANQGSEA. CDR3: CSVVSGTKNIQYF. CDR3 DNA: TGCAGCGTTGTTTCAGGGACCAAAAACATTCAGTACTTC.

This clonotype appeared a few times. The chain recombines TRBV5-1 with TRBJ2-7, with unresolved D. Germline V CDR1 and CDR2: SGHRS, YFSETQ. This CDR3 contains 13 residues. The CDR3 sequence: CASSLQGPYEQYF. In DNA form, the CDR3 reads TGCGCTTCCAGCCTCCAAGGACCCTACGAGCAGTACTTC. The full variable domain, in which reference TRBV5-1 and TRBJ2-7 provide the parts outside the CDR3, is KAGVTQTPRYLIKTRGQQVTLSCSPISGHRSVSWYQQTPGQGLQFLFEYFSETQRNKGNFPGRFSGRQFSNSRSEMNVSTLELGDSALYLCASSLQGPYEQYFGPGTRLTVT.

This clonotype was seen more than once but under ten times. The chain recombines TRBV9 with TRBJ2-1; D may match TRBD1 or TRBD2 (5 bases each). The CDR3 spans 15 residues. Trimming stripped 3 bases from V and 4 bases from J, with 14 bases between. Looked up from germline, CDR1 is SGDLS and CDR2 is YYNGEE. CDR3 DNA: TGTGCCAGCAGCGCCATAGTTGGGGGATACAATGAGCAGTTCTTC. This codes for CASSAIVGGYNEQFF.

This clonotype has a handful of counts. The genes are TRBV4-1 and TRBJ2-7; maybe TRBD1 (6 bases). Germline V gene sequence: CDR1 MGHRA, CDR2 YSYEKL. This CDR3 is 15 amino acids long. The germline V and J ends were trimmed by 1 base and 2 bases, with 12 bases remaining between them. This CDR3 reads CASSQVGQTAYEQYF. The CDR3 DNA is TGCGCCAGCAGCCAAGTAGGACAGACGGCCTACGAGCAGTACTTC.

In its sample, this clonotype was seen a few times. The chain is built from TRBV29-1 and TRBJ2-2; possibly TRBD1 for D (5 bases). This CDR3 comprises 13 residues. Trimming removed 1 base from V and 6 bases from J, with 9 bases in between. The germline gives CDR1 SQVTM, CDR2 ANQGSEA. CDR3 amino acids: CSVEGRVPGELFF. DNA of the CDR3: TGCAGCGTTGAAGGCAGGGTTCCCGGGGAGCTGTTTTTT.

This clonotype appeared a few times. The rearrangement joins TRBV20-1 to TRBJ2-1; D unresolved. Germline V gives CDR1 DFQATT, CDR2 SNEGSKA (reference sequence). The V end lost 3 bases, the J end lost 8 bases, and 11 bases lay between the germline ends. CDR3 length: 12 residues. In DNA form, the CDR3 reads TGCAGTGCTAGGTCAGGCGGCTATGAGCAGTTCTTC. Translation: CSARSGGYEQFF.

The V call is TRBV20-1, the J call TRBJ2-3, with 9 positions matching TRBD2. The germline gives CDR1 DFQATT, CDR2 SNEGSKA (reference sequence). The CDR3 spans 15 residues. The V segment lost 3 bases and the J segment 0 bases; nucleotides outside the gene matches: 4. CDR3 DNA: TGCAGTGCTAGGGAGCGGGGGGTCAGCACAGATACGCAGTATTTT. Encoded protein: CSARERGVSTDTQYF.

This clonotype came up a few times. CDR3 coding DNA: TGTGCCAGCAGTTACTGGGCGGGCCTTGGCTACACCTTC. This codes for CASSYWAGLGYTF. The V gene is TRBV6-6, the J gene TRBJ1-2; D not certain. V was clipped by 1 base and J by 7 bases, with 10 bases between them. The CDR3 totals 13 residues. Germline loops: CDR1 MNHNY, CDR2 SVGAGI (reference sequence).

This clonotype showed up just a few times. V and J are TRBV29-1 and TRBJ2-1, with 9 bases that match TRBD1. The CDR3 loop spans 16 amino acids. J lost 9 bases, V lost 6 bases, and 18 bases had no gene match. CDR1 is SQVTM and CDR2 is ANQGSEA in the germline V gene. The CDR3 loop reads CSVEIGQGRSRGEQFF. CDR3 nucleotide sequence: TGCAGCGTGGAGATCGGACAGGGGCGTAGCCGGGGTGAGCAGTTCTTC.

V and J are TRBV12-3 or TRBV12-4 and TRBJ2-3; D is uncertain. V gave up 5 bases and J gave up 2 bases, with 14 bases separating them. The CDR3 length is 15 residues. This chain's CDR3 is CASSTNKPTTDTQYF. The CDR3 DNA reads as TGTGCCAGCAGTACTAATAAACCTACCACAGATACGCAGTATTTT.